Listed below are T cell receptor beta chains from one sample, sequenced in a study of beta chain features in type 1 diabetes. Assay used: immunoSEQ multiplex PCR; TCRdb lists only in-frame clones, some missing. The repertoire consists of about 250,000 clones, with around 14% occurring once and the leading ten covering roughly 0.028%. Input material: naive CD4+ T cells from blood. These receptors were taken from a woman between 40 and 50 years old in good health. The CDR3 runs from the conserved cysteine through the conserved F or W. Fields, in order: clone size, V gene, D gene, CDR3 length, J gene, CDR3 DNA, CDR3 protein. D genes are given only for firm matches. The listing skips clone size in some rows; elsewhere it reads once, few, many or a size class.

NA,TRBV5-6,TRBD1,14,TRBJ2-3,TGTGCCAGCAAAGGGGGCGCTCGGACAGATACGCAGTATTTT,CASKGGARTDTQYF
many,TRBV29-1,NA,11,TRBJ2-7,TGCAGCGTAAGGGGGTCCTACGAGCAGTACTTC,CSVRGSYEQYF
NA,TRBV29-1,TRBD1,16,TRBJ1-2,TGCAGCGTTCCCGGGACAGCTAATGACCCTAACTATGGCTACACCTTC,CSVPGTANDPNYGYTF
NA,TRBV5-6,TRBD1,15,TRBJ2-2,TGTGCCAGCATCCTGACAGGGGGATACACCGGGGAGCTGTTTTTT,CASILTGGYTGELFF
NA,TRBV19,TRBD1,13,TRBJ2-2,TGTGCCAGTACTACAGGGGGCATCGGGGAGCTGTTTTTT,CASTTGGIGELFF
NA,TRBV27,NA,14,TRBJ1-1,TGTGCCAGCAGCTATACGCGGCGGAACACTGAAGCTTTCTTT,CASSYTRRNTEAFF
NA,TRBV19,NA,14,TRBJ2-7,TGTGCCAGTAGTCGCCCCGACGGGGTCGGGGAGCAGTACTTC,CASSRPDGVGEQYF
few,TRBV5-1,NA,14,TRBJ1-1,TGCGCCAGCAGCTCAGGACAGACTATCTCTGAAGCTTTCTTT,CASSSGQTISEAFF
NA,TRBV19,TRBD1,14,TRBJ2-1,TGTGCCAGTAGTAACAGGGGCAGAGAGGATGAGCAGTTCTTC,CASSNRGREDEQFF
few,TRBV6-5,TRBD1,15,TRBJ1-5,TGTGCCAGCAGTCGACAGGGTACCAGCAATCAGCCCCAGCATTTT,CASSRQGTSNQPQHF
NA,TRBV7-7,TRBD1,15,TRBJ2-1,TGTGCTAGCAGTAGACAGGGGAGCTCCTACAATGAGCAGTTCTTC,CASSRQGSSYNEQFF
few,TRBV7-9,NA,15,TRBJ1-2,TGTGCCAGCAGCACCCAGGACTACCAGTACACTGGCTACACCTTC,CASSTQDYQYTGYTF
NA,TRBV5-1,NA,18,TRBJ2-2,TGCGCCAGCAGCTTGGTTCCCCTCGAGGGATTGAACACCGGGGAGCTGTTTTTT,CASSLVPLEGLNTGELFF
NA,TRBV2,NA,13,TRBJ2-3,TGTGCCAGCCATACGGTTGGCACAGATACGCAGTATTTT,CASHTVGTDTQYF
few,TRBV7-9,TRBD1,12,TRBJ1-2,TGTGCCAGCAGCAGAGGGACAGAGGCCTACACCTTC,CASSRGTEAYTF
NA,TRBV15,TRBD2,16,TRBJ2-1,TGTGCCACCAGCGTCGGACTAGCGAGTTCCTACAATGAGCAGTTCTTC,CATSVGLASSYNEQFF
few,TRBV29-1,NA,12,TRBJ2-5,TGCAGCGTTGAAGGACTTTCCGAGACCCAGTACTTC,CSVEGLSETQYF
few,TRBV29-1,NA,14,TRBJ2-2,TGCAGCGTTGAGGGCAGCCTAAACACCGGGGAGCTGTTTTTT,CSVEGSLNTGELFF
many,TRBV10-3,NA,13,TRBJ2-7,TGTGCCATCAGTGAGTCGAGAGGGAGGGAGCAGTACTTC,CAISESRGREQYF
once,TRBV6-5,TRBD1,15,TRBJ1-4,TGTGCCAGCAGCGACAGGGGTCCAACTAATGAAAAACTGTTTTTT,CASSDRGPTNEKLFF
few,TRBV19,TRBD2,14,TRBJ2-1,TGTGCCAGTACCTCTGGACTAGCGCGGGATGAGCAGTTCTTC,CASTSGLARDEQFF
few,TRBV7-6,NA,19,TRBJ2-1,TGTGCCAGCAGCTTAGCGGACAGTTCGGCCCCGGCCTCCTACAATGAGCAGTTCTTC,CASSLADSSAPASYNEQFF
NA,TRBV28,NA,16,TRBJ2-7,TGTGCCAGCGTCTTCGACGGCCAGGGCACCTCCTACGAGCAGTACTTC,CASVFDGQGTSYEQYF
few,TRBV9,NA,14,TRBJ1-1,TGTGCCAGCAGCGTAGTCGGCGGGGGGACTGAAGCTTTCTTT,CASSVVGGGTEAFF
NA,TRBV21-1,NA,17,TRBJ2-2,TGTGCCAGCAGCAACATGGGCCTGGACAGGGTCGCCGGGGAGCTGTTTTTT,CASSNMGLDRVAGELFF
few,TRBV9,NA,15,TRBJ2-3,TGTGCCAGCAGTTTTTGGTTAGGAGGGGCAGATACGCAGTATTTT,CASSFWLGGADTQYF
NA,TRBV6-5,NA,15,TRBJ2-7,TGTGCCAGCAGTTACTCGGTTTCTGCGGGCTACGAGCAGTACTTC,CASSYSVSAGYEQYF
NA,TRBV2,NA,14,TRBJ1-1,TGTGCCAGCAGTGGGGAACAGGGTGTCACTGAAGCTTTCTTT,CASSGEQGVTEAFF
NA,TRBV6-1,TRBD1,10,TRBJ2-3,TGTGCCAGCAGTGACGGCCGGGACAGCTTT,CASSDGRDSF
NA,TRBV7-2,NA,13,TRBJ1-2,TGTGCCGGGCACTGGGGAGGGATCGGAGGCTACACCTTC,CAGHWGGIGGYTF
NA,TRBV6-5,NA,15,TRBJ1-5,TGTGCCAGCAGGGCGGGGACCGCGAGCAATCAGCCCCAGCATTTT,CASRAGTASNQPQHF
few,TRBV13,TRBD1,15,TRBJ1-2,TGTGCCAGCAGCAAACGGGACAGGGCACACTATGGCTACACCTTC,CASSKRDRAHYGYTF
few,TRBV7-6,NA,13,TRBJ2-7,TGTGCCAGCAGCTTAGACCGCGGTTACGAGCAGTACTTC,CASSLDRGYEQYF
NA,TRBV6-6,TRBD1,16,TRBJ1-6,TGTGCCAGCAGTTATGGCAGGGGGCAAGGGAATTCACCCCTCCACTTT,CASSYGRGQGNSPLHF
NA,TRBV7-2,NA,14,TRBJ2-5,TGTGCCAGCAGCTTTGGCGGGCTTCAAGAGACCCAGTACTTC,CASSFGGLQETQYF
few,TRBV5-1,TRBD1,17,TRBJ1-2,TGCGCCAGCAGCTCCGAAACCGGGACAGGGCATAACTATGGCTACACCTTC,CASSSETGTGHNYGYTF
few,TRBV27,NA,12,TRBJ2-3,TGTGCCAGTACGGGACTGCTAGATACGCAGTATTTT,CASTGLLDTQYF
NA,TRBV29-1,NA,13,TRBJ1-3,TGCAGCGTTGAACAGAACTCTGGAAACACCATATATTTT,CSVEQNSGNTIYF
NA,TRBV11-2,TRBD1,12,TRBJ2-3,TGTGCCAGCAGCCCGCAGAGACAGGGGATCACCTTT,CASSPQRQGITF
NA,TRBV6-6,NA,15,TRBJ1-1,TGTGCCAGCAGTTTAAACCCCGGAGTGAACACTGAAGCTTTCTTT,CASSLNPGVNTEAFF
NA,TRBV9,TRBD2,15,TRBJ2-1,TGTGCCAGCAGCTCCACTAGCGGGGGATACAATGAGCAGTTCTTC,CASSSTSGGYNEQFF
NA,TRBV5-1,TRBD1,14,TRBJ1-1,TGCGCCAGCACCAGGACAGGGGGGAACACTGAAGCTTTCTTT,CASTRTGGNTEAFF
NA,TRBV19,TRBD1,15,TRBJ2-7,TGTGCCAGTAGTATCTCTGGGACAGGGTCCTACGAGCAGTACTTC,CASSISGTGSYEQYF
NA,TRBV2,TRBD2,14,TRBJ2-5,TGTGCCAGCAGCCTGGGACTAGCTGTAGAGACCCAGTACTTC,CASSLGLAVETQYF
NA,TRBV9,TRBD1,13,TRBJ1-2,TGTGCCAGCAGAAGACAGGGGGCGGGTGGCTACACCTTC,CASRRQGAGGYTF
NA,TRBV9,TRBD1,17,TRBJ2-3,TGTGCCAGCAACCCCCCGGGGGGGACAGGGGCTACAGATACGCAGTATTTT,CASNPPGGTGATDTQYF